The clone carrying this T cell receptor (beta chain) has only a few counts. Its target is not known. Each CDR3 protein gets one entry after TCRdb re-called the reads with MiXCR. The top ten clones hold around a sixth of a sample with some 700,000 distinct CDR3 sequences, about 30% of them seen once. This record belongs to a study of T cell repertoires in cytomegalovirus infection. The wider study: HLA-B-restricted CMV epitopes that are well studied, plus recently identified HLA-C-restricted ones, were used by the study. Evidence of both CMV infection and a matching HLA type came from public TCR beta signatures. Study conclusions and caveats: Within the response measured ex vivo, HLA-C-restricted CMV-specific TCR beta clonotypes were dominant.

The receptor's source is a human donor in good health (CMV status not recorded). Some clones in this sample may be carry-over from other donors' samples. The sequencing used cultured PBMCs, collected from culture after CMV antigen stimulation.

The CDR3 protein is CPTGTPRPLHTDTQYF. CDR3 sequence (DNA): TGTCCGACGGGGACTCCAAGACCCCTCCACACAGATACGCAGTATTTT. The chain recombines TRBV12-3 or TRBV12-4 with TRBJ2-3, with D perhaps matching TRBD2 (6 bases). The CDR3 has 16 amino acids.